The 23 T cell receptor beta chains below all came from one sample that was sequenced in a study of CD4 T cells in relation to SARS-CoV-2 and coronaviruses (dated by TCRdb to the early 2020s). The method behind the library was the immunoSEQ multiplex PCR assay. As stored in TCRdb, this immuneACCESS dataset retains in-frame rearrangements with V and J assigned. A fraction of the clones does not appear; measured against another copy, unresolved V genes explain less than half of the discrepancy, and the remainder lacks a known reason. Recorded for this sample are more than 25,000 clones; 55% to 75% of them occurred a single time. The ten largest clones represent 12% of the sample. CD4+ T cells from unexposed donors were collected before the COVID-19 pandemic (2011-2018). The EasySep CD4+ T cell isolation kit was used to isolate CD4+ T cells once the cultures had run for nine to eleven days. These receptors have no known antigen.

Sequenced material: CD4+ T cells from PBMCs, cultured in vitro. The receptors derive from a human donor in good health.

This chain connects TRBV4-2 to TRBJ2-1; D gene ambiguous. The CDR3 spans 17 residues. V was trimmed by 0 bases and J by 5 bases, leaving 17 bases between them. Germline V gene lookup returns CDR1 LGHNA and CDR2 YNFKEQ. CDR3 coding DNA: TGTGCCAGCAGCCAAGATCATGGTGGATTCCTCAACAATGAGCAGTTCTTC. Its protein product is CASSQDHGGFLNNEQFF.

This clone occurred once. The V call is TRBV29-1, the J call TRBJ1-5; 9 nucleotides line up with TRBD1. This CDR3 has 13 amino acids. In germline, CDR1 is SQVTM, CDR2 ANQGSEA. Trimming removed 6 bases from V and 7 bases from J; junction bases left unmatched: 7. The CDR3 spells CSVRTGDGQPQHF. DNA for the CDR3: TGCAGCGTAAGGACAGGGGATGGACAGCCCCAGCATTTT.

The chain is built from TRBV5-6 and TRBJ2-5; possible D gene TRBD1, 5 bases. The germline V gene has CDR1 SGHDT and CDR2 YYEEEE. There are 13 residues in the CDR3. Trimming removed 2 bases from V and 2 bases from J, with 7 bases in between. This chain's CDR3 is CASSLRQQETQYF. The CDR3 nucleotides are TGTGCCAGCAGCTTACGACAGCAAGAGACCCAGTACTTC.

The V gene is TRBV18, the J gene TRBJ1-6; TRBD1 matches at 7 bases. J lost 8 bases, V lost 3 bases, and 4 bases had no gene match. The CDR3 consists of 14 residues. Germline V CDR1 and CDR2: KGHSH, LQKENI. This CDR3 reads CASSPGQLDSPLHF. As DNA, the CDR3 is TGTGCCAGCTCACCGGGACAGTTGGATTCACCCCTCCACTTT.

The rearrangement joins TRBV4-1 to TRBJ1-4, with TRBD1 matching over 8 bases. The V gene end was trimmed by 2 bases and the J gene end by 2 bases; junction bases not matched to a gene: 13. The germline V gene encodes CDR1 MGHRA and CDR2 YSYEKL. CDR3 length: 19 amino acids. The DNA for the CDR3 is TGCGCCAGCAGCCAATCTCGACAGGGGAGGGGGGCTACTAATGAAAAACTGTTTTTT. Translation: CASSQSRQGRGATNEKLFF.

This clone was found a few times. This sequence joins TRBV24-1 and TRBJ2-7; 7 bases are shared with TRBD1. The CDR3 is made up of 13 amino acids. V lost 10 bases, J lost 4 bases, and 9 bases stayed unmatched. The germline gives CDR1 KGHDR, CDR2 SFDVKD. CDR3 DNA sequence: TGTGCCACTCACCGAGGGGGCTGGTACGAGCAGTACTTC. Translation: CATHRGGWYEQYF.

V and J are TRBV7-2 and TRBJ2-1; 10 bases are a match to TRBD1. Germline V gene sequence: CDR1 SGHTA, CDR2 FQGNSA. The V segment lost 5 bases and the J segment 7 bases; nucleotides outside the gene matches: 8. The CDR3 is 15 residues long. CDR3 DNA sequence: TGTGCCAGCAGCCACCGGGACAGGGGTGAGAATGAGCAGTTCTTC. Its translation is CASSHRDRGENEQFF.

The sample holds a few counts of this clone. J is TRBJ2-7 and V is TRBV29-1; 7 positions agree with TRBD1. In germline, CDR1 is SQVTM, CDR2 ANQGSEA. The CDR3 contains 11 residues. With V trimmed by 7 bases and J by 5 bases, 5 bases remained unmatched. The CDR3 loop reads CSGQGVDEQYF. CDR3 coding DNA: TGCAGCGGACAGGGAGTCGACGAGCAGTACTTC.

This clone was observed a handful of times. The gene calls are TRBV7-9 and TRBJ1-5, with TRBD1 as a possible D gene (6 bases). The germline V gene has CDR1 SEHNR and CDR2 FQNEAQ (reference sequence). V was cut by 5 bases and J by 3 bases, with 11 bases left in between. The CDR3 is 14 residues long. In DNA, the CDR3 is TGTGCCAGCAGCCCCGGACAGCCCAATCAGCCCCAGCATTTT. It translates to CASSPGQPNQPQHF.

The sample holds a few counts of this clone. The chain uses TRBV7-2 and TRBJ1-5, with D unclear. Deletions cut 5 bases from V and 4 bases from J, with 9 bases between. Per germline, CDR1 SGHTA and CDR2 FQGNSA. CDR3 length: 13 amino acids. CDR3 sequence (DNA): TGTGCCAGCAGCAGGTCACCAAATCAGCCCCAGCATTTT. Protein sequence: CASSRSPNQPQHF.

The genes are TRBV5-1 and TRBJ2-5, with TRBD2 identical over 7 bases. Trimming cost V 0 bases and J 1 base; bases outside gene matches: 9. Germline-derived CDR1 and CDR2 are SGHRS and YFSETQ. CDR3 size: 17 residues. The CDR3: CASSLAAAGVPQETQYF. The CDR3 bases are TGCGCCAGCAGCTTGGCCGCGGCGGGAGTCCCCCAAGAGACCCAGTACTTC.

The chain uses TRBV6-2 or TRBV6-3 and TRBJ2-2; 11 bases are a match to TRBD1. The J segment lost 7 bases and the V segment lost 4 bases, leaving 11 bases of the junction unmatched. This CDR3 is built from 17 residues. Germline CDR1 reads MNHEY; CDR2 reads SVGEGT. The CDR3 nucleotides read TGTGCCAGCAGTTCCGCACCCGGGACAGGGGGTTACGGGGAGCTGTTTTTT. Translated: CASSSAPGTGGYGELFF.

V usage is TRBV7-2 and J usage is TRBJ2-5; a weak D match, TRBD1 (6 bases). Germline V CDR1 and CDR2: SGHTA, FQGNSA. V lost 0 bases and J 2 bases, leaving 10 bases between the germline ends. This CDR3 is built from 15 residues. The DNA of the CDR3 is TGTGCCAGCAGCTTAGCATTCCAGGGGCAAGAGACCCAGTACTTC. Residues: CASSLAFQGQETQYF.

This clone showed up just once. The chain combines TRBV2 with TRBJ1-1, with TRBD1 as a possible D gene (5 bases). V was shortened by 5 bases and J by 7 bases, with 8 bases between the two germline ends. CDR3 length equals 11 residues. CDR1 and CDR2 (germline): SNHLY, FYNNEI. The CDR3 DNA follows: TGTGCCAGCAGTAGGGACCGTGAAGCTTTCTTT. This sequence encodes CASSRDREAFF.

This rearrangement joins TRBV5-6 to TRBJ1-5; TRBD1 aligns across 7 bases. Germline CDR1 is SGHDT and CDR2 is YYEEEE. V shed 1 base and J 7 bases; nucleotides not matched to a gene: 11. The length of the CDR3 is 16 residues. The CDR3 region is CASSLRKARGEQPQHF. The DNA of the CDR3 is TGTGCCAGCAGCTTGCGTAAGGCCAGGGGGGAACAGCCCCAGCATTTT.

V and J are TRBV7-9 and TRBJ2-2; D perhaps matches TRBD1 (6 bases). Germline CDR1 is SEHNR and CDR2 is FQNEAQ (reference sequence). This CDR3 contains 14 residues. V was clipped by 5 bases and J by 4 bases, with 11 bases between them. The CDR3 protein is CASSHGTITGELFF. Written as DNA, the CDR3 is TGTGCCAGCAGCCATGGGACAATCACCGGGGAGCTGTTTTTT.

The chain links TRBV7-3 to TRBJ2-1; 8 nucleotides match TRBD1. The CDR3 is 15 amino acids. The germline V gene encodes CDR1 SGHTA and CDR2 FQGTGA. V was pared by 1 base and J by 4 bases, with 3 bases of the junction left unmatched. In DNA, the CDR3 is TGTGCCAGCAGCTTAAGCCAGGGGGCTTACAATGAGCAGTTCTTC. Translated: CASSLSQGAYNEQFF.

For this clone: A junction end diverges from the germline sequence, so it may reflect a read error. The DNA of the CDR3 is TGTGCTAGCAGCCTGGGACAGGCTGGAGGAGAGACCCAGTACTTC. Its protein is CASSLGQAGGETQYF. The J gene is TRBJ2-5, the V gene TRBV7-7, with 8 positions matching TRBD1. CDR1 and CDR2 from the germline V gene are SSHAT and FNYEAQ (reference sequence). The length of the CDR3 is 15 residues. Based on the CDR3 plus reference TRBV7-7 and TRBJ2-5, the full variable domain is GAGVSQSPRYKVTKRGQDVTLRCDPISSHATLYWYQQALGQGPEFLTYFNYEAQPDKSGLPSDRFSAERPEGSISTLTIQRTEQRDSAMYRCASSLGQAGGETQYFGPGTRLLVL.

The chain employs TRBV5-1 and TRBJ2-5, with TRBD1 matching over 10 bases. Looked up from germline, CDR1 is SGHRS and CDR2 is YFSETQ. The CDR3 consists of 14 residues. Losses at the gene ends were 4 bases for V and 5 bases for J; bases not matched to a gene: 5. DNA for the CDR3: TGCGCCAGCAGCCGACAGGGGGCGAGGGAGACCCAGTACTTC. Amino acid sequence: CASSRQGARETQYF.

The CDR3 spells CALGGGGPEQYF. In DNA, the CDR3 is TGTGCCCTGGGGGGAGGGGGTCCCGAGCAGTACTTC. The V call is TRBV30, the J call TRBJ2-7; D perhaps matches TRBD2 (7 bases). Trimming took 8 bases from V and 6 from J, leaving 17 bases between them. The germline V gene has CDR1 GTSNPN and CDR2 SVGIG (reference sequence). This CDR3 has 12 amino acids.

This clone was seen just once. The chain joins TRBV19 to TRBJ2-1; 13 bases map to TRBD2. The germline CDR1 and CDR2 sequences are LNHDA and SQIVND (reference sequence). The CDR3 loop spans 14 amino acids. Trimming removed 5 bases from V and 9 bases from J; junction bases left unmatched: 4. The CDR3 reads CASSGTSGMGEQFF. The CDR3 DNA sequence: TGTGCCAGTAGTGGGACTAGCGGGATGGGTGAGCAGTTCTTC.

A single count supports this clone. The chain joins TRBV18 to TRBJ1-1, with D perhaps TRBD1 (5 bases). CDR3 length: 15 amino acids. V was shortened by 0 bases and J by 1 base, with 9 bases between the two germline ends. CDR1 and CDR2 from the germline V gene are KGHSH and LQKENI. In nucleotides, the CDR3 is TGTGCCAGCTCACCACCGGAGAGGGGGAACACTGAAGCTTTCTTT. Protein product: CASSPPERGNTEAFF. Combining the CDR3 with reference TRBV18 and TRBJ1-1 gives the whole variable domain NAGVMQNPRHLVRRRGQEARLRCSPMKGHSHVYWYRQLPEEGLKFMVYLQKENIIDESGMPKERFSAEFPKEGPSILRIQQVVRGDSAAYFCASSPPERGNTEAFFGQGTRLTVV.

The rearrangement uses TRBV19 and TRBJ2-7; weak D call: TRBD1 (6 bases). This CDR3 comprises 14 residues. Trimming pared 1 base from V and 5 bases from J, leaving 12 bases between. Germline V lookup: CDR1 LNHDA, CDR2 SQIVND (reference sequence). The CDR3 here is CASSIVWGRDEQYF. The CDR3 region has the DNA TGTGCCAGTAGTATAGTCTGGGGGCGCGACGAGCAGTACTTC.